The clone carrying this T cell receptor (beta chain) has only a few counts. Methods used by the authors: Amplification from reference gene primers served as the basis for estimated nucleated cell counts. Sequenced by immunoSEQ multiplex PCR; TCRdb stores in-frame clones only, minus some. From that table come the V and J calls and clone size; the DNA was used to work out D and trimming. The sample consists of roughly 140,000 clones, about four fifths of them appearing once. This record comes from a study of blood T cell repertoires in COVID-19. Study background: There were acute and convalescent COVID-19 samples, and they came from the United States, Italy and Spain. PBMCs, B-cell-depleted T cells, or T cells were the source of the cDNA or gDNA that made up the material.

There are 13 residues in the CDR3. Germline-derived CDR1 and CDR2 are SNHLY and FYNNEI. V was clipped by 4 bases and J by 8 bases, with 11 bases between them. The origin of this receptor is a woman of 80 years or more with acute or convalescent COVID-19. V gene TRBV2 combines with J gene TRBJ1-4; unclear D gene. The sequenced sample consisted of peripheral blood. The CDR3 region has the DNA TGTGCCAGCAGTGGGGAGGGAGGAGAAAAACTGTTTTTT. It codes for CASSGEGGEKLFF.